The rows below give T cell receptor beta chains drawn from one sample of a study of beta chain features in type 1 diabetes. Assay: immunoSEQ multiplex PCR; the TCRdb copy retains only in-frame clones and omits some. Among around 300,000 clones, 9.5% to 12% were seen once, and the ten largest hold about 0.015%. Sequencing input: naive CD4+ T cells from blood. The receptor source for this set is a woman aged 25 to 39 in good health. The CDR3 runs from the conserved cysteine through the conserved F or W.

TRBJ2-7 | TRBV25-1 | CASSETGAYEQYF
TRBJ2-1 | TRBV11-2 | CASSFAASNEQFF
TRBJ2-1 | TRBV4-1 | CASSQEGAGIDNEQFF
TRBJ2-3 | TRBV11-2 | CASSLFDRSTDTQYF
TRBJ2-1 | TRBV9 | CASSVVGTSGSNEQFF
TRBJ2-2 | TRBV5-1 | CASSLQGEVVGELFF
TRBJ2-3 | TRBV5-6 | CASSKVTGGDTDTQYF
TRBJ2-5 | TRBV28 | CASTWGEETQYF
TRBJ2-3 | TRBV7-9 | CASSSLEAGVTDTQYF
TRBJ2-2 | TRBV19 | CASSAVQRGNTGELFF
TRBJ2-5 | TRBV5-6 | CASSTGQNQETQYF
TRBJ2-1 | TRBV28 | CASSSGTSSEQFF
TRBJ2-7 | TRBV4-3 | CASSQDARGFGDEQYF
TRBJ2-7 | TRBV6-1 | CASSVGQGVLHEQYF
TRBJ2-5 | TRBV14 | CASSPTGGLYQETQYF
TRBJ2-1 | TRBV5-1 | CASRQLAGVNEQFF
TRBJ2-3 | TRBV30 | CACLLPDSTDTQYF
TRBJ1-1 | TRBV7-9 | CASSLEHTNTEAFF
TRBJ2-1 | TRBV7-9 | CASSPGTGYVEQFF
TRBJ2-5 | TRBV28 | CASSQETQYF
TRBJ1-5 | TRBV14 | CASSQQGNQPQHF
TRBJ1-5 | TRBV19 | CASTEVGGSNQPQHF
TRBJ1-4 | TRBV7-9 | CASSLRDSVNEKLFF
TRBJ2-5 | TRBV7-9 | CASSPRTGGSHQYF
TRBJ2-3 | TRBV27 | CASAKTGGRAINTQYF